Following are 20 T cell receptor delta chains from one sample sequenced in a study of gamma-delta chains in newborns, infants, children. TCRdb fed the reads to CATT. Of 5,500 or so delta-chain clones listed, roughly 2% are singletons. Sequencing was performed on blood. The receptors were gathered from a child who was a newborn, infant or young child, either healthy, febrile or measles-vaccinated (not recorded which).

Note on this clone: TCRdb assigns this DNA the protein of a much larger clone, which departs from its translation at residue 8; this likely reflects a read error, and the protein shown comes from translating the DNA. The CDR3 bases are TGTGCCTGTGACACACTGGGCCCCTGGGACACCCGACAGATGTTTTTC. This translates into CACDTLGPWDTRQMFF. This sequence joins TRDV2 and TRDJ3; D is perhaps TRDD3 (6 bases). CDR1 and CDR2 (germline): GEAIGNYY, EKD. This CDR3 contains 16 residues. V gave up 1 base and J gave up 2 bases, with 8 bases separating them.

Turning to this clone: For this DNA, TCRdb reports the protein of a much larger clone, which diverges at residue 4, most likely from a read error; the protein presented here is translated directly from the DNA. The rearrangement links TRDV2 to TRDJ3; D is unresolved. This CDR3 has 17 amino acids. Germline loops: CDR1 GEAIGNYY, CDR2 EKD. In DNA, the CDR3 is TGTGCCTGTGGCACCGTCGTCAGCTCCTGGGACACCCGACAGATGTTTTTC. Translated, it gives CACGTVVSSWDTRQMFF.

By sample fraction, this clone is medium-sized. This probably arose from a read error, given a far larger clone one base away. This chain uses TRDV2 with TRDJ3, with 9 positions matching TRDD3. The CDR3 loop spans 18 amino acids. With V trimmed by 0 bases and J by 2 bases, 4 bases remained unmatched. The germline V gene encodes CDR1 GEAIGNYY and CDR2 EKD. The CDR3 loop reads CACDTVLGETWDTRQMFF. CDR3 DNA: TGTGCCTGTGACACCGTACTGGGGGAAACCTGGGACACCCGACAGATGTTTTTC.

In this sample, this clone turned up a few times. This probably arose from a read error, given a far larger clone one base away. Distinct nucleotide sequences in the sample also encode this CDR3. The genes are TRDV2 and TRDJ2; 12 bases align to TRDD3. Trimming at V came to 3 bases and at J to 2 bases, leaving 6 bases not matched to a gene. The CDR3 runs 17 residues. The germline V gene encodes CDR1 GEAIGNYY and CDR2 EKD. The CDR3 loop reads CACDSVLGDTLTAQLFF. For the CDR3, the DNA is TGTGCCTGTGACTCCGTACTGGGGGATACCTTGACAGCACAACTCTTCTTT.

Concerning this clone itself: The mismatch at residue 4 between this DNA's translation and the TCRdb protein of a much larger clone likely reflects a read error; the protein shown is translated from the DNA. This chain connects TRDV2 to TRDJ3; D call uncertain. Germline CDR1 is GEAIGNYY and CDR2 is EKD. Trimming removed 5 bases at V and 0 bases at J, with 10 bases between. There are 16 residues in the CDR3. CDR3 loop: CACGPPASWDTRQMFF. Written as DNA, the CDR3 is TGTGCCTGTGGCCCCCCCGCCTCCTGGGACACCCGACAGATGTTTTTC.

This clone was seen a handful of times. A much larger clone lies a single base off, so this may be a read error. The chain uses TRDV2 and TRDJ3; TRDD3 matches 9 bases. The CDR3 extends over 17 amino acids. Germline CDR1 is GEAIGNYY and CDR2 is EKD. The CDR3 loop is CACDTLGDIWDTRQTFF. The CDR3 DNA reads TGTGCCTGTGACACTTTGGGGGATATTTGGGACACCCGACAGACGTTTTTC.

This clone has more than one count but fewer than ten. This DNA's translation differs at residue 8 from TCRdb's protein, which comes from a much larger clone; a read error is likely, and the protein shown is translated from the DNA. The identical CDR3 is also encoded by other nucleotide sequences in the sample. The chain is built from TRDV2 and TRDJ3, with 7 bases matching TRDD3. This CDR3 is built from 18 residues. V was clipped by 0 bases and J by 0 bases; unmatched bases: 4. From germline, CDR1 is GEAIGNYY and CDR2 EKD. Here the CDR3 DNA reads TGTGCCTGTGACACCGGGGGATCCCGCTCCTGGGACACCCGACAGATGTTTTTC. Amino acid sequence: CACDTGGSRSWDTRQMFF.

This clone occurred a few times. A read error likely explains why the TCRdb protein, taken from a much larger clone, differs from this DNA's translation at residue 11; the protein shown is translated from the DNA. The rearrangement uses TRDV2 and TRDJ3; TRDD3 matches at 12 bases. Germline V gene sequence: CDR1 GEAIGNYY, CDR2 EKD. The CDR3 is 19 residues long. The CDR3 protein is CACDYWGIQSPWDTRQMFF. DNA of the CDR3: TGCGCCTGTGACTACTGGGGGATACAAAGCCCCTGGGACACCCGACAGATGTTTTTC.

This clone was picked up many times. The CDR3 here is CACDPMGESSWDTRQMFF. The DNA for the CDR3 is TGTGCCTGTGATCCTATGGGGGAGAGCTCCTGGGACACCCGACAGATGTTTTTC. This rearrangement joins TRDV2 to TRDJ3; 7 bases are a match to TRDD3. Germline-derived CDR1 and CDR2 are GEAIGNYY and EKD. This CDR3 contains 18 residues. Unmatched junction bases numbered 8, after V lost 4 bases and J lost 0 bases.

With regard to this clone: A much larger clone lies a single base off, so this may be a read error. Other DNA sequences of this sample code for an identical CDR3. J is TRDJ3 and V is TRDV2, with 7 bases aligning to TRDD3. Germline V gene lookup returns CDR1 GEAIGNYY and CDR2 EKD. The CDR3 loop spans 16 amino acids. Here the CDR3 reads CACDWGSSWDTRQMFF. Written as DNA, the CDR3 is TGTGCCTGTGACTGGGGGAGCTCCTGGGACACTCGACAGATGTTTTTC.

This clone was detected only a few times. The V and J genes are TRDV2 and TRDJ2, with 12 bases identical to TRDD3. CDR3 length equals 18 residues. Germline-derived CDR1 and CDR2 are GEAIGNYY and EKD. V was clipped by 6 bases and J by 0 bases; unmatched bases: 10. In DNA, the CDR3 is TGTGCCTGTAGCCCTTTACTGGGGGATACCACTTTGACAGCACAACTCTTCTTT. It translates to CACSPLLGDTTLTAQLFF.

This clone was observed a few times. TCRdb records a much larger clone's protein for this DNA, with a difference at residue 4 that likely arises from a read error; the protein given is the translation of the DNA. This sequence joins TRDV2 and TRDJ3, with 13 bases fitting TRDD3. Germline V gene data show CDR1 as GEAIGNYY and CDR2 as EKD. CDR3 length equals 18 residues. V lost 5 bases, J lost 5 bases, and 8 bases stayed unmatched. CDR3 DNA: TGTGCCTGTGGCACGTTACTGGGGGATACGCGGGACACCCGACAGATGTTTTTC. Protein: CACGTLLGDTRDTRQMFF.

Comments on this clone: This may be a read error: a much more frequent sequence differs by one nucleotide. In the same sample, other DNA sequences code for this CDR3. The CDR3 is CACDTYWGTEALTAQLFF. CDR3 DNA: TGTGCCTGTGACACGTACTGGGGGACGGAAGCTTTGACAGCGCAACTCTTCTTT. This rearrangement joins TRDV2 to TRDJ2, with 9 bases fitting TRDD3. The CDR3 spans 18 residues. Germline CDR1 reads GEAIGNYY; CDR2 reads EKD.

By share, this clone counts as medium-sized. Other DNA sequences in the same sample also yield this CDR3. The CDR3 protein is CALGELLPTGTAQLFF. CDR3 DNA sequence: TGTGCTCTTGGGGAACTCCTTCCTACTGGGACAGCACAACTCTTCTTT. The gene calls are TRDV1 and TRDJ2; 9 bases fit TRDD2. V lost 0 bases and J lost 4; bases outside the gene matches: 3. CDR1 and CDR2 (germline): TSWWSYY, QGS. This CDR3 is 16 amino acids long.

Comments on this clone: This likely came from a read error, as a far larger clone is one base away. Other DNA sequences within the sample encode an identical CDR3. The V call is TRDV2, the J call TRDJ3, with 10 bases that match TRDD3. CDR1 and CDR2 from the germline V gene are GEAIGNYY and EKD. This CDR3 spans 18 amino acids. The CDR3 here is CACDTGGWSSWDTRQMFF. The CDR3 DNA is TGTGCATGTGACACTGGGGGATGGAGCTCCTGGGACACCCGACAGATGTTTTTC.

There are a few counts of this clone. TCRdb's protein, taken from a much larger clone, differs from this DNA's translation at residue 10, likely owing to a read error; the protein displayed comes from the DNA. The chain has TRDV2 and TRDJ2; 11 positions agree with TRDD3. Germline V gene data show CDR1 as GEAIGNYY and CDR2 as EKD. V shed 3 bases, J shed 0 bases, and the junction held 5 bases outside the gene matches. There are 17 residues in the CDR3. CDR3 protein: CACDLAGGYTLTAQLFF. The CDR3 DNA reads TGTGCCTGTGACCTTGCTGGGGGATACACTTTGACAGCACAACTCTTCTTT.

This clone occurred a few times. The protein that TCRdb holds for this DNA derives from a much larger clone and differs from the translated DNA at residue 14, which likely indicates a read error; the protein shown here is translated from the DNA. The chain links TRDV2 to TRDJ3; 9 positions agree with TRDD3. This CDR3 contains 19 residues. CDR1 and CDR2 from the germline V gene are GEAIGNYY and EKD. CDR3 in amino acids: CACDSMGDNGSWDARQMFF. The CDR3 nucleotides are TGTGCCTGTGACTCTATGGGGGATAATGGCTCCTGGGACGCCCGACAGATGTTTTTC.

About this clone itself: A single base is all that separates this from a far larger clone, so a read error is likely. The CDR3 DNA reads TGTGCCTGTGTCCGGATGGATGTCCGGGGATTCCCGAGCTCCTGGGACACCCGACAGATGTTTTTC. Translation: CACVRMDVRGFPSSWDTRQMFF. The chain recombines TRDV2 with TRDJ3; a weak D match, TRDD3 (6 bases). V was clipped by 5 bases and J by 0 bases, with 28 bases between them. From germline, CDR1 is GEAIGNYY and CDR2 EKD. This CDR3 spans 22 amino acids.

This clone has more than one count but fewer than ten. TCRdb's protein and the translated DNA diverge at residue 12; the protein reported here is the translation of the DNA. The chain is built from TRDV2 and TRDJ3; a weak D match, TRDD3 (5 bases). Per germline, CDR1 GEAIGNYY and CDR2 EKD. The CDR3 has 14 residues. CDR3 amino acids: CACDPAWDTRQVFF. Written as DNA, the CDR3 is TGTGCCTGTGACCCCGCCTGGGACACCCGACAGGTGTTTTTC.

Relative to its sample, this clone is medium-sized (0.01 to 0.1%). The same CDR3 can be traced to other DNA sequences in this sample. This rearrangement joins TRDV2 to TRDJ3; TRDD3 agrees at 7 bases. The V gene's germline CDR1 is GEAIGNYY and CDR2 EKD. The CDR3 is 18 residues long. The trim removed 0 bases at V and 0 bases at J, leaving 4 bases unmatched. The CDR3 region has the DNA TGTGCCTGTGACACCGTGGGGGAAAGCTCCTGGGACACCCGACAGATGTTTTTC. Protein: CACDTVGESSWDTRQMFF.